This is a list of T cell receptor beta chains from one sample in a study of T-cell memory formation after mild COVID-19. Each CDR3 protein gets one entry after TCRdb re-called the 5' RACE reads with MiXCR. The table lists about 310,000 distinct CDR3 sequences, approximately 20% of them singletons. The sequenced sample consisted of PBMCs or a T cell subset sorted from them (not recorded which). These TCRs come from a man younger than 35 who had mild COVID-19 (a few samples of this study predate the infection). Cell type and time point are not known. Each CDR3 is given with its conserved first and last residue. A D gene is named only where the DNA matches it firmly. A clone size is listed for some rows: how often the clone was seen (once, few, many), or a class if it is expanded.

TRBV4-3	.	TRBJ2-2	.	TGCGCCAGCAGCCAAGATCCCAGTTTCTCGGTCACCGGGGAGCTGTTTTTT	CASSQDPSFSVTGELFF
TRBV27	.	TRBJ2-3	many	TGTGCCGTTAGACCTTGGAGCGGGTTTAGCACAGATACGCAGTATTTT	CAVRPWSGFSTDTQYF
TRBV6-2/TRBV6-3	TRBD1	TRBJ1-5	few	TGTGCCAGCACTGAGGGGACAGCGATCAATCAGCCCCAGCATTTT	CASTEGTAINQPQHF
TRBV5-1	TRBD1	TRBJ2-7	few	TGCGCCAGCAGCCGAGGACAGGGGTTATCGGTCGACGAGCAGTACTTC	CASSRGQGLSVDEQYF
TRBV20-1	TRBD2	TRBJ2-3	.	TGCAGTGCTAGAGGTGGAAGCGGGGGGCCCACGGGGACAGATACGCAGTATTTT	CSARGGSGGPTGTDTQYF
TRBV4-1	TRBD1	TRBJ2-2	.	TGCGCCAGCAGCCAATATCAGGGGGCCGGGGAGCTGTTTTTT	CASSQYQGAGELFF
TRBV7-9	TRBD2	TRBJ2-1	.	TGTGCCAGCAGCTTAGCTAGCGGGGGTATCGGTGAGCAGTTCTTC	CASSLASGGIGEQFF
TRBV6-5	.	TRBJ1-1	.	TGTGCCAGCAGCCCTTCCGACCGGTACACTGAAGCTTTCTTT	CASSPSDRYTEAFF
TRBV9	.	TRBJ2-1	many	TGTGCCAGCAGCGTAGGGCCGAGCTCCTACAATGAGCAGTTCTTC	CASSVGPSSYNEQFF
TRBV19	TRBD1	TRBJ1-2	few	TGTGCCAGTAGGCCCCTCCGGGACAGGGGGATCTATGGCTACACCTTC	CASRPLRDRGIYGYTF
TRBV19	TRBD1	TRBJ1-5	few	TGTGCCAGTACAAGGGACAGGGGGCGTCGTCAGCCCCAGCATTTT	CASTRDRGRRQPQHF
TRBV7-9	TRBD1	TRBJ1-2	few	TGTGCCAGCAGCTTAGCGCTGGGACAGGGGACACTTCGATATGGCTACACCTTC	CASSLALGQGTLRYGYTF
TRBV3-1	.	TRBJ2-3	few	TGTGCCAGCAGCCAGACGGCCGCGGAGGGAGATACGCAGTATTTT	CASSQTAAEGDTQYF
TRBV10-3	.	TRBJ2-3	few	TGTGCCATCAGTGATTGGACAGTCAGCACAGATACGCAGTATTTT	CAISDWTVSTDTQYF
TRBV20-1	.	TRBJ2-7	few	TGCAGTGCTAGCGCGGCAGGCGGGACCGAGCAGTACTTC	CSASAAGGTEQYF
TRBV6-1	.	TRBJ1-1	once	TGTGCCGCCGCCGGGGAAGCTTTCTTT	CAAAGEAFF
TRBV5-1	.	TRBJ2-2	many	TGCGCCAGCAGCTTGGCGAACACCGGGGAGCTGTTTTTT	CASSLANTGELFF
TRBV11-2	.	TRBJ1-4	few	TGTGCCAGCAGCTCGGGGTTACCCGGAAAACTGTTTTTT	CASSSGLPGKLFF
TRBV5-1	.	TRBJ2-6	.	TGCGCCAGCAGCTTGGAGAGGGGCGCTGGGGCCAACGTCCTGACTTTC	CASSLERGAGANVLTF
TRBV7-9	.	TRBJ2-2	.	TGTGCCAGCAGCCGTAAAGGGTCCGGGGAGCTGTTTTTT	CASSRKGSGELFF
TRBV20-1	TRBD1	TRBJ2-1	.	TGCAGTGCTAGTAGACCGGGACAGGGAGGGAGTGAGCAGTTCTTC	CSASRPGQGGSEQFF
TRBV7-3	.	TRBJ2-1	few	TGTGCCAGCAGCCACATGGGCAGGGATTTGTTCTTC	CASSHMGRDLFF
TRBV7-3	.	TRBJ2-3	few	TGTGCCAGCAGCGTGGACAGACCAGGAACAGATACGCAGTATTTT	CASSVDRPGTDTQYF
TRBV4-1	.	TRBJ2-3	few	TGCGCCAGCAGCCAAGATACGGACGGGATTAGCACAGATACGCAGTATTTT	CASSQDTDGISTDTQYF
TRBV4-3	.	TRBJ1-4	.	TGCGCCAGCAGCCAAGTTAGCGGGGAGGGAGACGAAAAACTGTTTTTT	CASSQVSGEGDEKLFF
TRBV5-8	.	TRBJ2-7	.	TGTGCCAGCAGCTTCCACGAGCAGTACTTC	CASSFHEQYF
TRBV28	.	TRBJ1-5	few	TGTGCCAGCAGTAAGGCGGCGCGAGGGGAATTT	CASSKAARGEF
TRBV6-5	.	TRBJ2-1	few	TGTGCCAGCAGTTCGGGGTGGAGCTCCTACAATGAGCAGTTCTTC	CASSSGWSSYNEQFF
TRBV10-1	.	TRBJ2-5	.	TGCGCCAGCAGTGAGTTCGGGACCAGAAGCCGGGAGACCCAGTACTTC	CASSEFGTRSRETQYF
TRBV6-1	.	TRBJ2-3	.	TGTGCCAGCAATTTAGCAGATACGCAGTATTTT	CASNLADTQYF